The present entry profiles one T cell receptor (beta chain) with its context. Authors' methods: Amplifying reference gene primers gave estimates of nucleated cell counts. Only in-frame clones appear in the TCRdb table, and some are missing; sequencing was by immunoSEQ multiplex PCR. Clone size and V and J calls were adopted from that table, with D and trimming inferred from the DNA. The sample holds 25,000 to 30,000 clones, roughly 91% seen once. This entry comes from a study of blood T cell repertoires in COVID-19. Study as a whole: Italy, Spain and the United States were the sources of the convalescent and acute COVID-19 samples. Sources were T cells, B-cell-depleted T cells, or PBMCs; the material itself was cDNA or gDNA.

The V gene's germline CDR1 is MGHRA and CDR2 YSYEKL. Trimming removed 1 base from V and 1 base from J; junction bases left unmatched: 3. The CDR3 length is 15 residues. Sequenced material: peripheral blood. The clonotype originates from a human donor in a cohort sampled during active COVID-19. The donor label of this sample is uncertain. This chain links TRBV4-1 with TRBJ2-7; 8 bases match TRBD1. The CDR3 bases are TGCGCCAGCAGCCAAGTGACAGGGGTTTCCTACGAGCAGTACTTC. It codes for CASSQVTGVSYEQYF.